The rows below give T cell receptor beta chains drawn from one sample of a study of PD-1 blockade in mismatch repair-deficient tumors. Repertoires were generated with immunoSEQ multiplex PCR, while TCRdb's copy carries only in-frame clones and drops some. The table shows over 60,000 clones, with about 87% occurring only once. Sequencing was performed on peripheral blood, taken 52 weeks after starting pembrolizumab. The origin of the receptors is an adult with mismatch repair-deficient cancer. Both conserved end residues are part of each CDR3. A D gene is named only where the DNA matches it firmly. Clone size, where shown, is once, few, many, or a class for clones that have expanded.

D	V	size	J	DNA	CDR3
TRBD1	TRBV19	once	TRBJ2-1	TGTGCCAGTAAACACCGGGACAGCTCCTACAATGAGCAGTTCTTC	CASKHRDSSYNEQFF
TRBD1	TRBV2	NA	TRBJ2-7	TGTGCCAGCAGTACTCGGAAGACAGGGCGCAAAACTTACGAGCAGTACTTC	CASSTRKTGRKTYEQYF
NA	TRBV4-2	NA	TRBJ1-1	TGTGCCAGCAGCCAAGAGGGGGGGGGCAGGAACACTGAAGCTTTCTTT	CASSQEGGGRNTEAFF
NA	TRBV5-5	NA	TRBJ1-5	TGTGCCAGCAGCTTAGGCATGGGTGGGCAGCCCCAGCATTTT	CASSLGMGGQPQHF
NA	TRBV10-2	once	TRBJ2-7	TGCGCCAGCAGTGAGCACCTCTACGAGCAGTACTTC	CASSEHLYEQYF
NA	TRBV5-6	NA	TRBJ2-5	TGTGCCAGCAGCTTGAAGAGGCAAGAGACCCAGTACTTC	CASSLKRQETQYF
TRBD2	TRBV15	NA	TRBJ2-1	TGTGCCACCAGCAGTCCTTACGGGGGGGGCCACAATGAGCAGTTCTTC	CATSSPYGGGHNEQFF
TRBD2	TRBV9	NA	TRBJ2-1	TGTGCCAGCAGCTTGGGACTAGCGGCCTACAATGAGCAGTTCTTC	CASSLGLAAYNEQFF
NA	TRBV6-6	NA	TRBJ2-7	TGTGCCAGCAGTTATACCGCGGACGGAACCTACGAGCAGTACTTC	CASSYTADGTYEQYF
TRBD2	TRBV27	few	TRBJ2-7	TGTGCCAGCAGAGGGACTAGCGGTCTGGGTGAGCAGTACTTC	CASRGTSGLGEQYF
TRBD1	TRBV29-1	NA	TRBJ1-1	TGCAGCGTTGTAGACAGGGGCATGAACACTGAAGCTTTCTTT	CSVVDRGMNTEAFF
NA	TRBV18	NA	TRBJ2-6	TGTGCCAGCTCACCTCGAGACTCCAGCTCTGGGGCCAACGTCCTGACTTTC	CASSPRDSSSGANVLTF
NA	TRBV28	NA	TRBJ1-5	TGTGCCCCATTACGACCCCAGCATTTT	CAPLRPQHF
NA	TRBV27	NA	TRBJ2-1	TGTGCCAGCAGTTTCCGGGGGTATGAGCAGTTCTTC	CASSFRGYEQFF
NA	TRBV11-2	NA	TRBJ2-7	TGTGCCAGCAGCCTAAAGACTAGCTACGAGCAGTACTTC	CASSLKTSYEQYF
NA	TRBV2	NA	TRBJ2-5	TGTGCCAGCGGTAGACCGGGGCTAATGACCCAGTACTTC	CASGRPGLMTQYF
NA	TRBV9	NA	TRBJ1-4	TGTGCCAGCAGCGTAGGGGCAGGGGAGAATGAAAAACTGTTTTTT	CASSVGAGENEKLFF
NA	TRBV4-3	NA	TRBJ2-7	TGCGCCAGCAGCCAAGATCTGGGAGGGGGCCAGTACGAGCAGTACTTC	CASSQDLGGGQYEQYF
NA	TRBV6-1	NA	TRBJ1-1	TGTGCCAGCACGGCTCGAGCAGCTTTCTTT	CASTARAAFF
NA	TRBV4-1	NA	TRBJ2-5	TGCGCCAGCAGCCAAGGTTCTCTGGAGGTAAAGGAAGAGACCCAGTACTTC	CASSQGSLEVKEETQYF
NA	TRBV27	once	TRBJ2-6	TGTGCCAGCAGTCCAGGGGTCTCTGGGGCCAACGTCCTGACTTTC	CASSPGVSGANVLTF
NA	TRBV5-6	NA	TRBJ2-7	TGTGCCAGCAGCCTTCTTGGGACGGCTCCATACGAGCAGTACTTC	CASSLLGTAPYEQYF
NA	TRBV28	NA	TRBJ2-1	TGTGCCAGCAGTTTTTCGGGAGCCTACAATGAGCAGTTCTTC	CASSFSGAYNEQFF
NA	TRBV6-6	NA	TRBJ1-1	TGTGCCAGCAGATCATACACTGAAGCTTTCTTT	CASRSYTEAFF
NA	TRBV18	once	TRBJ2-3	TGTGCCAGCTCACCACCTCAGGGCGAGGCGGCCACAGATACGCAGTATTTT	CASSPPQGEAATDTQYF
TRBD2	TRBV7-2	once	TRBJ2-7	TGTGCCAGCAGCTTAATTGGGACTAATCTTTACGAGCAGTACTTC	CASSLIGTNLYEQYF
TRBD2	TRBV7-2	NA	TRBJ2-5	TGTGCCAGCAGCTTAGTGGGGAGGGCCGCGGGAGAGACCCAGTACTTC	CASSLVGRAAGETQYF
NA	TRBV28	NA	TRBJ2-7	TGTGCCAGCAGTATCCTCGGGGGCGCAAAGTATCACGAGCAGTACTTC	CASSILGGAKYHEQYF
NA	TRBV9	NA	TRBJ2-5	TGTGCCAGCAGCGTTTCCCCCGGGGGCGCGGGGGAGACCCAGTACTTC	CASSVSPGGAGETQYF
NA	TRBV5-4	NA	TRBJ2-7	TGTGCCAGCAGCTTGGAGAGGGGATACGAGCAGTACTTC	CASSLERGYEQYF
NA	TRBV11-3	once	TRBJ1-1	TGTGCCAGCAGCTTAAGGTCATCAGGGGTCACTGAAGCTTTCTTT	CASSLRSSGVTEAFF
TRBD2	TRBV5-8	NA	TRBJ2-1	TGTGCCAGCAGCTACCGTAGCGGGAGTGCAAATGAGCAGTTCTTC	CASSYRSGSANEQFF
NA	TRBV11-2	NA	TRBJ2-7	TGTGCCAGCAGCTCGACGACCTATAAAGATCGCTACGAGCAGTACTTC	CASSSTTYKDRYEQYF
TRBD1	TRBV5-1	NA	TRBJ2-7	TGCGCCAGCAGCGGGGACAGCGTCCCCTACGAGCAGTACTTC	CASSGDSVPYEQYF
NA	TRBV4-2	NA	TRBJ2-1	TGTGCCAGCAGCCCACGGGACTGGGGATACAATGAGCAGTTCTTC	CASSPRDWGYNEQFF
TRBD2	TRBV4-2	NA	TRBJ2-7	TGTGCCAGCAGCCAATTCCTAGCGGGAACCGGTTACTACGAGCAGTACTTC	CASSQFLAGTGYYEQYF
NA	TRBV10-3	NA	TRBJ2-3	TGTGCCATCAGTGGAACAGACAGCCTCACAGATACGCAGTATTTT	CAISGTDSLTDTQYF
TRBD2	TRBV30	NA	TRBJ2-7	TGTGCCTGGAGTAGCTCTCTAGCGGGAGGCTCCTACGAGCAGTACTTC	CAWSSSLAGGSYEQYF
NA	TRBV2	NA	TRBJ1-1	TGTGCCAGCAGTGACGACAGTCAGACCTCAGAAGCTTTCTTT	CASSDDSQTSEAFF
TRBD1	TRBV13	NA	TRBJ1-2	TGTGCCAGCAGTTCCGGGACAGGGTCAAATGGCTACACCTTC	CASSSGTGSNGYTF
TRBD1	TRBV29-1	NA	TRBJ2-7	TGCAGCGTTGATCTTCGGGGACAGGGCCCCTCCTACGAGCAGTACTTC	CSVDLRGQGPSYEQYF
NA	TRBV28	few	TRBJ2-7	TGTGCCAGCAGTTTATCAGGAGGAGGAGGCGAGCAGTACTTC	CASSLSGGGGEQYF
NA	TRBV7-9	few	TRBJ1-1	TGTGCCAGCAGCTGGTGGGAGAACACTGAAGCTTTCTTT	CASSWWENTEAFF
NA	TRBV7-2	once	TRBJ1-4	TGTGCCAGCAGCTTACGGGGGGGCTTTAATGAAAAACTGTTTTTT	CASSLRGGFNEKLFF